One T cell receptor beta chain is described in this entry. Its antigen remains unknown. With 5 bases removed from V and 17 bases from J, the gap between germline ends came to 24 bases. This CDR3 has 14 residues. Per germline, CDR1 SGHAT and CDR2 FQNNGV. Unsorted bulk tissue of about 18-34 mg yielded co-extracted RNA and DNA. A primer in the constant region served to generate TCR beta cDNA from about 480 ng of total RNA. Libraries for TCR beta were built through three nested multiplex PCR rounds, which together made up a slightly modified ARM-PCR procedure. Two initial PCR rounds of around 10 cycles each paired TRBV1-TRBV30 forward primers with a C-beta reverse primer. In TCRdb, the multiplex PCR reads were re-called with MiXCR into one record per CDR3 protein. Of 100,000 or so distinct CDR3 sequences in the sample, around 83% were seen once. This sample is part of a study of tumor-infiltrating lymphocytes in primary liver carcinoma. Study context: Male and female patients aged 30 to 69 years made up the cohort. General study results and limits: Tumor top-250-clone fraction significantly exceeded that of blood (p = 0.039).

The receptor was isolated from a middle-aged man with primary liver carcinoma and hepatitis B virus infection. The sequenced material came from liver tumor tissue from sampling region 3. The subset was: tumor region T3, left-lateral pole. V usage is TRBV11-2 and J usage is TRBJ2-2; D tentatively fits TRBD1 or TRBD2 (5 bases each). CDR3 sequence (DNA): TGTGCCAGCAGCACAAACTCGGACACCGGGGATCTATTTTTT. Its translation: CASSTNSDTGDLFF.